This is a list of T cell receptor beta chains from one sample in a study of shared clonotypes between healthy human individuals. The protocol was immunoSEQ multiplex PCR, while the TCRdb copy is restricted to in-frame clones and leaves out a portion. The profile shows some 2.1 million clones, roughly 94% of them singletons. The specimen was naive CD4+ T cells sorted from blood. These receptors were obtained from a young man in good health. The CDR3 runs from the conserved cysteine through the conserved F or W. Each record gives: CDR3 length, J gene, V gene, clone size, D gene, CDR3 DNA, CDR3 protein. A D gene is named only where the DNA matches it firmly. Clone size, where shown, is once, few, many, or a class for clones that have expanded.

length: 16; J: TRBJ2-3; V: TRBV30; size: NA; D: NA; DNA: TGTGCCTGGAGTATCGGGCGGGAATTTGGCACAGATACGCAGTATTTT; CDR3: CAWSIGREFGTDTQYF
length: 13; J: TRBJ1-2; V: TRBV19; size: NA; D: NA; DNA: TGTGCCAGTAGTCCCGCGGCGGGAATCGGCTACACCTTC; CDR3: CASSPAAGIGYTF
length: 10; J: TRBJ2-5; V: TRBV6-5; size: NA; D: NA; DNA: TGTGCCAGCACAGGAGAGACCCAGTACTTC; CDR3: CASTGETQYF
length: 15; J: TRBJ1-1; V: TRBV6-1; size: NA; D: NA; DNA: TGTGCCAGCACCCGTCCCCCTACGGCAAGCACTGAAGCTTTCTTT; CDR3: CASTRPPTASTEAFF
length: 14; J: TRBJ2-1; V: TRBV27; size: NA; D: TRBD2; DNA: TGTGCCAGCAGTTCGCTAGCGGTGGAGAATGAGCAGTTCTTC; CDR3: CASSSLAVENEQFF
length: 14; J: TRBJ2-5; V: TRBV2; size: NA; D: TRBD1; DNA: TGTGCCAGCACGCCGACAGGGTGGCAAGAGACCCAGTACTTC; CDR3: CASTPTGWQETQYF
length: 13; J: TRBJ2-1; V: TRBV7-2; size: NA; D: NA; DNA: TGTGCCAGCAGCTTAGGGAGTTACAATGAGCAGTTCTTC; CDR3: CASSLGSYNEQFF
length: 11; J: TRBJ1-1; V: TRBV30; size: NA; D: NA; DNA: TGTGCCTGGAGTGTATATCATGAAGCTTTCTTT; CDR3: CAWSVYHEAFF
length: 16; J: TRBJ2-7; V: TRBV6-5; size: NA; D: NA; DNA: TGTGCCAGCAGTTACGGGCTTGGGGTCACCGCATACGAGCAGTACTTC; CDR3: CASSYGLGVTAYEQYF
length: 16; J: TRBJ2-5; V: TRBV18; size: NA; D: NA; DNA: TGTGCCAGCTCACCCCGACAGGGGCGGGAGACAGAGACCCAGTACTTC; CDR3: CASSPRQGRETETQYF
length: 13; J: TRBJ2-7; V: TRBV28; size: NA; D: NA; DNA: TGTGCCAGCTGGGGGCAGGGGGAGGGCGAGCAGTACTTC; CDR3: CASWGQGEGEQYF
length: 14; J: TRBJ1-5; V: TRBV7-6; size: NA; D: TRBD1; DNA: TGTGCCAGCAGCCCGGACAGGGACGGTCAGCCCCAGCATTTT; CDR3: CASSPDRDGQPQHF
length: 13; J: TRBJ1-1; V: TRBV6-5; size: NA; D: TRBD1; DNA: TGTGCCAGCAGTCCCGCCGGGACAGGGCGGGCTTTCTTT; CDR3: CASSPAGTGRAFF
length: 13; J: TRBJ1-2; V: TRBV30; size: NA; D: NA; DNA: TGTGCCTGGAGTGTTGGTACGGTCTATGGCTACACCTTC; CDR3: CAWSVGTVYGYTF
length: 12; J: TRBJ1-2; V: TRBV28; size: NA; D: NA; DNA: TGTGCCAGCAGCACCGGGACCTATGGCTACACCTTC; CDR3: CASSTGTYGYTF
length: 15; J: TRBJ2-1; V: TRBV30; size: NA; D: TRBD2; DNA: TGTGCCTCTCAGGGCCTAGCGGAATCCTACAATGAGCAGTTCTTC; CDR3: CASQGLAESYNEQFF
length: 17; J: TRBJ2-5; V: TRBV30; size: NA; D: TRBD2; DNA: TGTGCCTGGAGTGTGGGTCGGACTAGCGGGTTACAAGAGACCCAGTACTTC; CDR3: CAWSVGRTSGLQETQYF
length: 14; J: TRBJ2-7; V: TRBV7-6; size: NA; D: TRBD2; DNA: TGTGCCAGCAGCACCTTAGCGGGGGGGCACGAGCAGTACTTC; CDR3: CASSTLAGGHEQYF
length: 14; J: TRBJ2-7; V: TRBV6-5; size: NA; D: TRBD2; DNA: TGTGCCAGCAGTCCCGGGACTAGCGCTTACGAGCAGTACTTC; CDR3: CASSPGTSAYEQYF
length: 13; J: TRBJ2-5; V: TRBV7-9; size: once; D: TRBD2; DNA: TGTGCCAGCAGCTCGACTAGCGGGGAGACCCAGTACTTC; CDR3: CASSSTSGETQYF